A selection of T cell receptor beta chains follows, all from one sample in a study of T cell repertoires in cytomegalovirus infection. TCRdb ran MiXCR on the reads and lists one entry per CDR3 protein. Counted here are some 680,000 distinct CDR3 sequences, less than 40% occurring once; the ten biggest clones make up 2.5% to 3%. Sequenced: PBMCs. The source of these receptors is a human donor in good health (CMV status not recorded). Some clones in this sample may be carry-over from other donors' samples. Both conserved end residues are part of each CDR3. Fields, in order: CDR3 protein, CDR3 DNA, clone size, V gene, J gene, D gene. D genes are given only for firm matches. The size field is filled for only some rows; it gives once, few, many or a size class.

cdr3_aa: CASTIPEGGASSYNEQFF
cdr3_nt: TGTGCCAGCACCATACCGGAGGGGGGCGCGAGTTCCTACAATGAGCAGTTCTTC
clone_size: .
v_call: TRBV6-1
j_call: TRBJ2-1
d_call: .

cdr3_aa: CASRPQNSEAFF
cdr3_nt: TGTGCCAGCAGGCCACAGAATTCTGAAGCTTTCTTT
clone_size: few
v_call: TRBV7-6
j_call: TRBJ1-1
d_call: .

cdr3_aa: CASSELQGRHTEAFF
cdr3_nt: TGTGCCAGCAGCGAACTACAGGGGCGCCACACTGAAGCTTTCTTT
clone_size: many
v_call: TRBV7-9
j_call: TRBJ1-1
d_call: TRBD1

cdr3_aa: CASSFVQGFSPPLHF
cdr3_nt: TGTGCCAGCAGCTTCGTCCAGGGCTTTAGCCCACCCCTCCACTTT
clone_size: .
v_call: TRBV7-8
j_call: TRBJ1-6
d_call: .

cdr3_aa: CASSQGVMKDSPLHF
cdr3_nt: TGCGCCAGCAGCCAAGGGGTCATGAAGGATTCACCCCTCCACTTT
clone_size: many
v_call: TRBV4-1
j_call: TRBJ1-6
d_call: .

cdr3_aa: CASSPSRAGGDALF
cdr3_nt: TGTGCCAGCAGCCCGTCAAGGGCGGGAGGCGACGCTTTATTT
clone_size: .
v_call: TRBV7-2
j_call: TRBJ1-1
d_call: .

cdr3_aa: CASSGGGTTIYF
cdr3_nt: TGTGCCAGTAGTGGCGGGGGTACCACCATATATTTT
clone_size: .
v_call: TRBV19
j_call: TRBJ1-3
d_call: .

cdr3_aa: CASSYPSLETQYF
cdr3_nt: TGTGCCAGCAGTTACCCTAGCTTAGAGACCCAGTACTTC
clone_size: .
v_call: TRBV6-5
j_call: TRBJ2-5
d_call: .

cdr3_aa: CASRSRGQMNTEAFF
cdr3_nt: TGTGCCAGTAGGTCCCGGGGCCAGATGAACACTGAAGCTTTCTTT
clone_size: .
v_call: TRBV19
j_call: TRBJ1-1
d_call: .

cdr3_aa: CASSLDPVLPYGYTF
cdr3_nt: TGTGCCAGCAGCTTAGATCCGGTCTTGCCCTATGGCTACACCTTC
clone_size: .
v_call: TRBV7-2
j_call: TRBJ1-2
d_call: .

cdr3_aa: CASKDRGSNYEQYF
cdr3_nt: TGTGCCAGCAAAGACAGGGGGAGTAACTACGAGCAGTACTTC
clone_size: few
v_call: TRBV5-5
j_call: TRBJ2-7
d_call: TRBD1

cdr3_aa: CASSLITGLAGVSGELFF
cdr3_nt: TGCGCCAGCAGCTTGATCACGGGTCTAGCGGGAGTGTCCGGGGAGCTGTTTTTT
clone_size: few
v_call: TRBV5-1
j_call: TRBJ2-2
d_call: TRBD2

cdr3_aa: CASADRASTDTQYF
cdr3_nt: TGTGCCAGCGCGGACAGGGCTAGCACAGATACGCAGTATTTT
clone_size: .
v_call: TRBV6-1
j_call: TRBJ2-3
d_call: TRBD1

cdr3_aa: CASRGSGVKNIQYF
cdr3_nt: TGTGCCAGTAGGGGTAGCGGGGTCAAAAACATTCAGTACTTC
clone_size: few
v_call: TRBV19
j_call: TRBJ2-4
d_call: TRBD2

cdr3_aa: CAGTGDYNEQFF
cdr3_nt: TGTGCCGGGACAGGGGATTACAATGAGCAGTTCTTC
clone_size: many
v_call: TRBV7-2
j_call: TRBJ2-1
d_call: TRBD1

cdr3_aa: CASNSPRELTGELFF
cdr3_nt: TGTGCCAGCAACTCGCCCAGGGAACTCACCGGGGAGCTGTTTTTT
clone_size: .
v_call: TRBV28
j_call: TRBJ2-2
d_call: .

cdr3_aa: CSVGGLAGGGDTQYF
cdr3_nt: TGCAGCGTTGGGGGACTAGCGGGTGGTGGAGATACGCAGTATTTT
clone_size: .
v_call: TRBV29-1
j_call: TRBJ2-3
d_call: TRBD2

cdr3_aa: CASSRIGTGVEKLFF
cdr3_nt: TGTGCCAGCAGTCGGATCGGGACAGGGGTTGAAAAACTGTTTTTT
clone_size: few
v_call: TRBV12-3/TRBV12-4
j_call: TRBJ1-4
d_call: TRBD1

cdr3_aa: CASSVLNEQYF
cdr3_nt: TGTGCCAGCAGCGTCTTGAACGAGCAGTACTTC
clone_size: few
v_call: TRBV25-1
j_call: TRBJ2-7
d_call: .

cdr3_aa: CASSTRPTYEQYF
cdr3_nt: TGTGCCAGCAGTACCAGGCCAACCTACGAGCAGTACTTC
clone_size: .
v_call: TRBV27
j_call: TRBJ2-7
d_call: .

cdr3_aa: CASTIRQGLSEQYF
cdr3_nt: TGTGCCAGCACTATAAGACAGGGGCTTAGCGAGCAGTACTTC
clone_size: .
v_call: TRBV12-3/TRBV12-4
j_call: TRBJ2-7
d_call: TRBD1

cdr3_aa: CASSPSGGGPQKTQYF
cdr3_nt: TGTGCCAGCAGCCCGTCTGGTGGGGGACCTCAGAAGACCCAGTACTTC
clone_size: few
v_call: TRBV28
j_call: TRBJ2-5
d_call: .

cdr3_aa: CSVNYLYEQYF
cdr3_nt: TGCAGTGTTAACTACCTTTACGAGCAGTACTTC
clone_size: .
v_call: TRBV20-1
j_call: TRBJ2-7
d_call: .

cdr3_aa: CAISPGAGLTEAFF
cdr3_nt: TGTGCCATCAGTCCCGGAGCGGGTTTAACTGAAGCTTTCTTT
clone_size: few
v_call: TRBV10-3
j_call: TRBJ1-1
d_call: .

cdr3_aa: CAIIRDALGNEQFF
cdr3_nt: TGTGCCATCATCCGGGACGCCCTCGGAAATGAGCAGTTCTTC
clone_size: .
v_call: TRBV28
j_call: TRBJ2-1
d_call: .

cdr3_aa: CASSLGGAGPYEQYF
cdr3_nt: TGTGCCAGCAGCTTAGGAGGGGCAGGGCCGTACGAGCAGTACTTC
clone_size: .
v_call: TRBV7-6
j_call: TRBJ2-7
d_call: .

cdr3_aa: CASRMAGGPNEKLFF
cdr3_nt: TGTGCCAGCAGAATGGCGGGGGGGCCTAATGAAAAACTGTTTTTT
clone_size: .
v_call: TRBV7-1
j_call: TRBJ1-4
d_call: .

cdr3_aa: CASRPTSGLSLAISYEQYF
cdr3_nt: TGTGCCAGCAGACCTACTAGCGGGCTAAGTTTGGCAATCTCCTACGAGCAGTACTTC
clone_size: .
v_call: TRBV11-2
j_call: TRBJ2-7
d_call: TRBD2

cdr3_aa: CAISGTGGGGELFF
cdr3_nt: TGTGCCATCAGTGGGACAGGGGGCGGCGGGGAGCTGTTTTTT
clone_size: .
v_call: TRBV10-3
j_call: TRBJ2-2
d_call: TRBD1

cdr3_aa: CASSPGTRDTGELFF
cdr3_nt: TGTGCCAGCAGCCCAGGGACACGGGACACCGGGGAGCTGTTTTTT
clone_size: .
v_call: TRBV7-9
j_call: TRBJ2-2
d_call: .

cdr3_aa: CASSLALAGANEQFF
cdr3_nt: TGTGCCAGCAGCTTAGCCCTAGCGGGAGCGAATGAGCAGTTCTTC
clone_size: few
v_call: TRBV7-8
j_call: TRBJ2-1
d_call: TRBD2

cdr3_aa: CASSQAWSSVYEQYF
cdr3_nt: TGTGCCAGCAGCCAAGCTTGGTCTAGCGTATACGAGCAGTACTTC
clone_size: .
v_call: TRBV3-1
j_call: TRBJ2-7
d_call: .

cdr3_aa: CASTRTGPEGNTIYF
cdr3_nt: TGTGCCAGCACCCGGACAGGTCCTGAAGGAAACACCATATATTTT
clone_size: .
v_call: TRBV6-5
j_call: TRBJ1-3
d_call: TRBD1

cdr3_aa: CAISRDRNIQYF
cdr3_nt: TGTGCCATCAGTCGCGACAGGAACATTCAGTACTTC
clone_size: .
v_call: TRBV10-3
j_call: TRBJ2-4
d_call: .

cdr3_aa: CASSPRASGVQGEQFF
cdr3_nt: TGTGCCAGCAGCCCTCGGGCTAGCGGGGTCCAGGGGGAGCAGTTCTTC
clone_size: .
v_call: TRBV7-3
j_call: TRBJ2-1
d_call: TRBD2

cdr3_aa: CASSSYTGVGQPQHF
cdr3_nt: TGTGCCAGCAGCTCCTACACAGGGGTCGGTCAGCCCCAGCATTTT
clone_size: few
v_call: TRBV7-2
j_call: TRBJ1-5
d_call: TRBD1

cdr3_aa: CSARDKNSPLHF
cdr3_nt: TGCAGTGCTAGGGACAAAAATTCACCCCTCCACTTT
clone_size: .
v_call: TRBV20-1
j_call: TRBJ1-6
d_call: .

cdr3_aa: CASSLVVGFSGANVLTF
cdr3_nt: TGTGCCAGCAGCTTGGTCGTCGGTTTCTCTGGGGCCAACGTCCTGACTTTC
clone_size: .
v_call: TRBV5-6
j_call: TRBJ2-6
d_call: .

cdr3_aa: CASSTAGLDTGELFF
cdr3_nt: TGTGCCAGCAGCACCGCGGGACTTGACACCGGGGAGCTGTTTTTT
clone_size: once
v_call: TRBV4-2
j_call: TRBJ2-2
d_call: .

cdr3_aa: CSARVLAGGALDEQFF
cdr3_nt: TGCAGTGCTAGGGTCCTAGCGGGGGGGGCTCTAGATGAGCAGTTCTTC
clone_size: .
v_call: TRBV20-1
j_call: TRBJ2-1
d_call: TRBD2

cdr3_aa: CASSPTRGGSPGNSPLHF
cdr3_nt: TGTGCCAGCAGTCCTACGCGCGGGGGTTCCCCAGGGAATTCACCCCTCCACTTT
clone_size: .
v_call: TRBV28
j_call: TRBJ1-6
d_call: .

cdr3_aa: CASSFQQGRNYEQYF
cdr3_nt: TGTGCCAGCAGTTTCCAACAGGGGAGGAACTACGAGCAGTACTTC
clone_size: few
v_call: TRBV6-1
j_call: TRBJ2-7
d_call: .

cdr3_aa: CASSLAPAPNSYEQYF
cdr3_nt: TGTGCCAGCAGTTTGGCGCCAGCCCCTAACTCCTACGAGCAGTACTTC
clone_size: .
v_call: TRBV27
j_call: TRBJ2-7
d_call: .

cdr3_aa: CASSLGGIRINEQFF
cdr3_nt: TGTGCCAGCAGCTTAGGCGGGATTAGGATAAATGAGCAGTTCTTC
clone_size: once
v_call: TRBV7-6
j_call: TRBJ2-1
d_call: .

cdr3_aa: CASSQDSAGPYEQYF
cdr3_nt: TGTGCCAGCAGCCAAGATAGCGCAGGGCCCTACGAGCAGTACTTC
clone_size: .
v_call: TRBV4-2
j_call: TRBJ2-7
d_call: .

cdr3_aa: CASSLGFWKARRGTDTQYF
cdr3_nt: TGTGCCAGCAGTTTGGGGTTTTGGAAGGCTAGGCGGGGCACAGATACGCAGTATTTT
clone_size: .
v_call: TRBV28
j_call: TRBJ2-3
d_call: .

cdr3_aa: CASSRGASGGATDTQYF
cdr3_nt: TGTGCCAGCAGCCGGGGGGCTAGCGGGGGGGCAACAGATACGCAGTATTTT
clone_size: few
v_call: TRBV7-6
j_call: TRBJ2-3
d_call: TRBD2